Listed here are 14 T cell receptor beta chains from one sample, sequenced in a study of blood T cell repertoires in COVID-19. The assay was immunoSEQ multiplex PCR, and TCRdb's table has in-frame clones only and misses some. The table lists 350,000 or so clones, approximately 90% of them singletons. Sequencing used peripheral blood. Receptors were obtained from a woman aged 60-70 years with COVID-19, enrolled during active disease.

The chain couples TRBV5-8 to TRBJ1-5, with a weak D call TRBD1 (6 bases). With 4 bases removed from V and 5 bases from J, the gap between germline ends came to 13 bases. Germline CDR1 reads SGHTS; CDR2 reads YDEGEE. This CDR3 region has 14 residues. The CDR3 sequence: CASSRDTLYQPQHF. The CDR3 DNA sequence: TGTGCCAGCAGCCGGGACACCCTATATCAGCCCCAGCATTTT.

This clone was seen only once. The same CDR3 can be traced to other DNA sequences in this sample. The CDR3 region has the DNA TGTGCCAGCAGCCTGTACGCTAACAATGAGCAGTTCTTC. This sequence encodes CASSLYANNEQFF. This chain links TRBV7-3 with TRBJ2-1; D gene uncertain. V was cut by 5 bases and J by 5 bases, with 10 bases left in between. From germline, CDR1 is SGHTA and CDR2 FQGTGA. CDR3 length: 13 residues. The complete variable domain, with remaining parts taken from reference TRBV7-3 and TRBJ2-1, reads GAGVSQTPSNKVTEKGKYVELRCDPISGHTALYWYRQSLGQGPEFLIYFQGTGAADDSGLPNDRFFAVRPEGSVSTLKIQRTERGDSAVYLCASSLYANNEQFFGPGTRLTVL.

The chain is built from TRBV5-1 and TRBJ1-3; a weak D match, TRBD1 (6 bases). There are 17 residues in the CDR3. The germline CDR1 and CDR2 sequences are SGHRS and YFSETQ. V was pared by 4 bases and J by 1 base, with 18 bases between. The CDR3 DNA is TGCGCCAGCAGCCCGGACAGCGGGATTGGATCTGGAAACACCATATATTTT. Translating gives CASSPDSGIGSGNTIYF.

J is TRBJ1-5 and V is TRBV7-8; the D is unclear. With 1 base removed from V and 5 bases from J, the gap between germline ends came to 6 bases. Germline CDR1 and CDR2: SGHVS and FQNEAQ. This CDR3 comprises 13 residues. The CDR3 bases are TGTGCCAGCAGCTTAGACCGGGATCAGCCCCAGCATTTT. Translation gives CASSLDRDQPQHF.

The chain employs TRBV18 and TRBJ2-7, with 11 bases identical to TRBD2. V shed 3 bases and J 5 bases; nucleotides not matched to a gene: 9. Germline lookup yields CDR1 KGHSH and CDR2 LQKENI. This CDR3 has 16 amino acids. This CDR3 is CASSPPVATSGDEQYF. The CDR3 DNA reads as TGTGCCAGCTCACCCCCAGTCGCGACTAGCGGGGACGAGCAGTACTTC.

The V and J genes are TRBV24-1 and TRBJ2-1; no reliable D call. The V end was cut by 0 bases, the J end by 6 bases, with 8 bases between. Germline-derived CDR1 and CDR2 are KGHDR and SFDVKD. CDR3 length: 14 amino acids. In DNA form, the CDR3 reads TGTGCCACCAGTGATTTGCCCCGGAGCAATGAGCAGTTCTTC. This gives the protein CATSDLPRSNEQFF.

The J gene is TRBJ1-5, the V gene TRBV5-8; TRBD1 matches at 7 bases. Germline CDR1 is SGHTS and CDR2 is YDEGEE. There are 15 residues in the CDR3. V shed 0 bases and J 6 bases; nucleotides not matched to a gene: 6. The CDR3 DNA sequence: TGTGCCAGCAGCTTGGGACAGGGTATATCTCAGCCCCAGCATTTT. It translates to CASSLGQGISQPQHF.

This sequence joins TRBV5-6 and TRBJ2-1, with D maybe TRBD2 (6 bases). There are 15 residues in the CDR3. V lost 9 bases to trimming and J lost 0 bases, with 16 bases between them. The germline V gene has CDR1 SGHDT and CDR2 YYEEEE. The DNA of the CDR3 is TGTGCCACCACATCCGGGGGAAGCTCCTACAATGAGCAGTTCTTC. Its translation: CATTSGGSSYNEQFF.

CDR3 bases: TGTGCCACCAGTGTTCGGGGAAACACTGAAGCTTTCTTT. Its protein is CATSVRGNTEAFF. The chain recombines TRBV24-1 with TRBJ1-1; D gene ambiguous. CDR1 is KGHDR and CDR2 is SFDVKD in the germline V gene. The CDR3 contains 13 residues. V shed 5 bases and J shed 2 bases, with 8 bases lying between them.

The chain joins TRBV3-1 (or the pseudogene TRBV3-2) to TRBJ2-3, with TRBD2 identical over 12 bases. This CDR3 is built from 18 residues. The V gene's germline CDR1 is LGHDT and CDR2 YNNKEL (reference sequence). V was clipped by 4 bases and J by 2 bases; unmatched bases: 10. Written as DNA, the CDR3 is TGTGCCAGCAGCCCCTGGACTAGCGGGGTTTTCTACACAGATACGCAGTATTTT. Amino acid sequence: CASSPWTSGVFYTDTQYF.

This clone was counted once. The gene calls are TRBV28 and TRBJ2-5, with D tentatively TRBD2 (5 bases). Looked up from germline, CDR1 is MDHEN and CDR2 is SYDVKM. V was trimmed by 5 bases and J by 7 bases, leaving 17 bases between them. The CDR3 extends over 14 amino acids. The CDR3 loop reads CASSPEARRGTQYF. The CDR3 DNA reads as TGTGCCAGCAGTCCTGAAGCGCGCCGGGGGACCCAGTACTTC.

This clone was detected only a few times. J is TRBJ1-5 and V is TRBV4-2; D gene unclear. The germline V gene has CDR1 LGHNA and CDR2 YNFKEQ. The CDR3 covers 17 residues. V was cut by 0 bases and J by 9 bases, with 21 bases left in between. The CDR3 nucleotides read TGTGCCAGCAGCCAAGATCTAAGCACGGAGAAATCTCTGCCCCAGCATTTT. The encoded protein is CASSQDLSTEKSLPQHF.

The DNA for the CDR3 is TGTGCCAGCAGTTTACTAGGGACAGGGCATCAGCCCCAGCATTTT. Amino acid sequence: CASSLLGTGHQPQHF. The chain combines TRBV27 with TRBJ1-5; 9 bases line up with TRBD1. The CDR3 loop spans 15 amino acids. Trimming at V came to 2 bases and at J to 5 bases, leaving 4 bases not matched to a gene. Germline CDR1 MNHEY, CDR2 SMNVEV (reference sequence).

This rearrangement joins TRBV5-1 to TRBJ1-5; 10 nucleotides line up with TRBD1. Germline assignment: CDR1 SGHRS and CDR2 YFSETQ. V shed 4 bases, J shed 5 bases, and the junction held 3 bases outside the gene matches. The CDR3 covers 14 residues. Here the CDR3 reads CASSAGTGDQPQHF. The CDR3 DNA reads TGCGCCAGCAGCGCCGGGACAGGGGATCAGCCCCAGCATTTT. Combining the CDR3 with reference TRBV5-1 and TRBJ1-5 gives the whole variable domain KAGVTQTPRYLIKTRGQQVTLSCSPISGHRSVSWYQQTPGQGLQFLFEYFSETQRNKGNFPGRFSGRQFSNSRSEMNVSTLELGDSALYLCASSAGTGDQPQHFGDGTRLSIL.